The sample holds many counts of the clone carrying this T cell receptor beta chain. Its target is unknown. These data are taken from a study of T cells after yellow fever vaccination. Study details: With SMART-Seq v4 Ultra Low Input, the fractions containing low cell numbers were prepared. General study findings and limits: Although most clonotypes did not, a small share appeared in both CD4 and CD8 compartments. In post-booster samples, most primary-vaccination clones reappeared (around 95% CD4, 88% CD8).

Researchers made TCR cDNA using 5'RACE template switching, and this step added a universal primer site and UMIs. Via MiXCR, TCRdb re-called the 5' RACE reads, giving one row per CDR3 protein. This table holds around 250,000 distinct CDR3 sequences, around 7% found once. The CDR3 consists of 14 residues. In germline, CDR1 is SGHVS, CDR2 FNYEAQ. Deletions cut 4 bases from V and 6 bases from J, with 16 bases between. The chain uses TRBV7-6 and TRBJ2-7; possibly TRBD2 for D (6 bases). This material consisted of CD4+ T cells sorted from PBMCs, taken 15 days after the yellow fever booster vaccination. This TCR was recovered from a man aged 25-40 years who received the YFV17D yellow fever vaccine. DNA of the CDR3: TGTGCCAGCAGCTCTGACTCCGGGAGCTCCGAGCAGTACTTC. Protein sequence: CASSSDSGSSEQYF.